These 9 T cell receptor beta chains originate from one sample sequenced in a study of CD8 T cells in Susac syndrome. The authors reverse transcribed roughly 0.5 to 1 ug RNA with random hexamers. TCRdb re-called the immunoSEQ multiplex PCR reads through MiXCR, storing one row per CDR3 protein. The sample includes around 170,000 distinct CDR3 sequences, approximately 94% of them seen just once. Sequenced input: CD4+ T cells from PBMCs. These receptors were taken from a human donor with Susac syndrome.

The chain is built from TRBV6-4 and TRBJ2-1; 8 nucleotides agree with TRBD2. Germline trimming cut 4 bases from V and 7 bases from J; bases unmatched to any gene: 9. Germline CDR1 MRHNA, CDR2 SNTAGT. The CDR3 loop spans 15 amino acids. The CDR3 bases are TGTGCCAGCAGTGTAATAGCGGGGTCTTGGAATGAGCAGTTCTTC. It translates to CASSVIAGSWNEQFF.

This clonotype showed up just once. This chain links TRBV12-3 or TRBV12-4 with TRBJ2-7; 12 bases are shared with TRBD2. The CDR3 is made up of 15 amino acids. The V segment lost 6 bases and the J segment 6 bases; nucleotides outside the gene matches: 9. The CDR3 protein is CASSPRLAGAPEQYF. CDR3 DNA: TGTGCCAGCAGCCCTAGACTAGCGGGGGCCCCCGAGCAGTACTTC.

J is TRBJ2-7 and V is TRBV5-4, with 7 bases matching TRBD2. Trimming removed 5 bases from V and 2 bases from J; junction bases left unmatched: 4. From germline, CDR1 is SGHNT and CDR2 YYREEE (reference sequence). The CDR3 has 13 residues. The CDR3: CASRRAGTYEQYF. CDR3 DNA sequence: TGTGCCAGCAGACGAGCGGGGACCTACGAGCAGTACTTC.

The chain is built from TRBV20-1 and TRBJ2-3; TRBD2 aligns across 8 bases. There are 16 residues in the CDR3. Germline CDR1 and CDR2: DFQATT and SNEGSKA (reference sequence). The V and J ends lost 6 bases and 6 bases, in that order; junction bases with no gene match: 17. In nucleotides, the CDR3 is TGCAGTGCGGGAAGTGCGGGGGGTAACTACGGGGATACGCAGTATTTT. Translating it yields CSAGSAGGNYGDTQYF.

This rearrangement joins TRBV29-1 to TRBJ1-1; no firm D call. This CDR3 has 14 amino acids. V gave up 4 bases and J gave up 0 bases, with 12 bases separating them. Looked up from germline, CDR1 is SQVTM and CDR2 is ANQGSEA. The CDR3: CSVARPHMNTEAFF. The CDR3 coding sequence is TGCAGCGTTGCCCGCCCACACATGAACACTGAAGCTTTCTTT.

The chain joins TRBV29-1 to TRBJ1-2; maybe TRBD1 (5 bases). V was cut by 7 bases and J by 13 bases, with 19 bases left in between. CDR1 is SQVTM and CDR2 is ANQGSEA in the germline V gene. The CDR3 length is 11 residues. CDR3 protein: CSESGRALFTF. As DNA, the CDR3 is TGCAGCGAATCGGGGCGAGCCCTTTTCACCTTC.

The rearrangement uses TRBV4-2 and TRBJ1-6, with 11 bases lining up with TRBD1. J lost 0 bases, V lost 6 bases, and 13 bases had no gene match. Per germline, CDR1 LGHNA and CDR2 YNFKEQ. CDR3 length equals 20 residues. In nucleotides, the CDR3 is TGTGCCAGCAGTCCCGCCCGGGGACAGGGGGGGAACTCCTATAATTCACCCCTCCACTTT. It codes for CASSPARGQGGNSYNSPLHF.

The chain is built from TRBV20-1 and TRBJ2-5; D not certain. The germline V gene encodes CDR1 DFQATT and CDR2 SNEGSKA (reference sequence). The CDR3 loop spans 11 amino acids. Trimming removed 3 bases at V and 4 bases at J, with 6 bases between. In nucleotides, the CDR3 is TGCAGTGCTAGCCCCACAGAGACCCAGTACTTC. Encoded protein: CSASPTETQYF.

The chain couples TRBV20-1 to TRBJ1-1; TRBD1 might be the D (5 bases). Trimming cost V 5 bases and J 2 bases, with 12 bases left between them. The CDR3 runs to 13 residues. CDR1 is DFQATT, CDR2 SNEGSKA, per germline (reference sequence). In DNA, the CDR3 is TGCAGTGCTGGGGGATCGGTAAACACTGAAGCTTTCTTT. Amino acids: CSAGGSVNTEAFF.